A single sample gave rise to the 2 T cell receptor beta chains below, sequenced in a study of blood T cell repertoires in COVID-19. The protocol was immunoSEQ multiplex PCR, while the TCRdb copy is restricted to in-frame clones and leaves out a portion. Here the sample spans fewer than 70,000 clones, around 78% being singletons. The material sequenced was peripheral blood. The receptor source for this set is a human donor in a cohort sampled during active COVID-19.

The genes are TRBV24-1 and TRBJ1-1; the D gene is possibly TRBD1 (6 bases). The CDR3 sequence is 14 residues long. CDR1 is KGHDR and CDR2 is SFDVKD in the germline V gene. Trimming stripped 4 bases from V and 7 bases from J, with 15 bases between. Written as DNA, the CDR3 is TGTGCCACCAGTGACCCCTCTAGGGGGATTGAAGCTTTCTTT. It codes for CATSDPSRGIEAFF.

This rearrangement joins TRBV6-5 to TRBJ1-6; 10 bases map to TRBD1. Trimming took 6 bases from V and 8 from J; bases not matched to a gene: 4. This CDR3 has 14 residues. CDR1 MNHEY and CDR2 SVGAGI come from the germline V gene. CDR3 protein: CASRPDRGHSPLHF. As DNA, the CDR3 is TGTGCCAGCAGACCTGACAGGGGGCATTCACCCCTCCACTTT.